This is a list of T cell receptor beta chains from one sample in a study of shared clonotypes between healthy human individuals. Assay: immunoSEQ multiplex PCR; the TCRdb copy retains only in-frame clones and omits some. This sample yields roughly 2.1 million clones, of which around 93% are seen a single time; roughly 1.8% belongs to the top ten. Specimen: naive CD8+ T cells from PBMCs. These receptor sequences come from a man aged 18 to 29 in good health. Some clones in this sample may be carry-over from other donors' samples. CDR3s include the opening cysteine and the closing phenylalanine or tryptophan. The order of the fields is V gene, D gene, clone size, J gene, CDR3 DNA, CDR3 protein. D genes are given only for firm matches. Clone size is given for some rows only: seen once, a few or many times, or a class if the clone is expanded.

TRBV19,TRBD1,.,TRBJ2-3,TGTGCCAGTAGTACCCCCGAGACAGGGGCGACAGATACGCAGTATTTT,CASSTPETGATDTQYF
TRBV28,TRBD1,once,TRBJ2-3,TGTGCCAGCAGTAGAGCCCGGACAGGGCTTACCCCTAGCACAGATACGCAGTATTTT,CASSRARTGLTPSTDTQYF
TRBV7-2,TRBD2,.,TRBJ2-1,TGTGCCAGCAGCGCAGGGACTAGTTTCTACAATGAGCAGTTCTTC,CASSAGTSFYNEQFF
TRBV6-5,.,.,TRBJ1-2,TGTGCCAGCAGTAAGAGGAAAAACTATGGCTACACCTTC,CASSKRKNYGYTF
TRBV11-3,.,.,TRBJ2-3,TGTGCCAGCAGCTCGCGCCGACAGGACACAGATACGCAGTATTTT,CASSSRRQDTDTQYF
TRBV7-9,.,.,TRBJ2-1,TGTGCCAGCAGCCTTAGCGGGACAGGGTACAATGAGCAGTTCTTC,CASSLSGTGYNEQFF
TRBV2,.,once,TRBJ2-7,TGTGCCAGCAGTAAAGCCCGGGGAACCCCCGAGCAGTACTTC,CASSKARGTPEQYF
TRBV7-9,TRBD1,.,TRBJ2-5,TGTGCCAGCAGCTCAGAGGACAGGGTCTGGGGGTTTCAAGAGACCCAGTACTTC,CASSSEDRVWGFQETQYF
TRBV19,.,.,TRBJ1-5,TGTGCCAGTAGCGATCGGGGGAGCAATCAGCCCCAGCATTTT,CASSDRGSNQPQHF
TRBV7-6,.,.,TRBJ2-7,TGTGCCAGCAGCCAGAAGCCCGGGACTCGACTAACCTTC,CASSQKPGTRLTF
TRBV11-2,TRBD2,once,TRBJ2-7,TGTGCCAGCAGCTTAGGGGCGGGAGTGTACGAGCAGTACTTC,CASSLGAGVYEQYF
TRBV11-3,.,.,TRBJ2-7,TGTGCCAGCAGCGGAAGGGACGTTCCCTACGAGCAGTACTTC,CASSGRDVPYEQYF
TRBV30,.,.,TRBJ1-1,TGTGCCGCACTAAGTGCGGACACTGAAGCTTTCTTT,CAALSADTEAFF
TRBV11-2,TRBD2,.,TRBJ2-7,TGTGCCAGCAGCTTACCGACTAGCGGGAGGGACTACGAGCAGTACTTC,CASSLPTSGRDYEQYF
TRBV28,.,.,TRBJ1-2,TGTGCCAGCAGTCCTACCAGGGATGGCTACACCTTC,CASSPTRDGYTF
TRBV11-2,TRBD2,.,TRBJ2-1,TGTGCCAGCAGCTTTAGCGGGATATCCTACAATGAGCAGTTCTTC,CASSFSGISYNEQFF
TRBV5-8,TRBD1,.,TRBJ2-1,TGTGCCAGCAGCCCGGCGGGACAGGGGGCTGGCAATGAGCAGTTCTTC,CASSPAGQGAGNEQFF
TRBV7-9,.,.,TRBJ2-5,TGTGCCAGCAGCCGGACGGGGGACCAGTACTTC,CASSRTGDQYF
TRBV2,.,once,TRBJ2-7,TGTGCCAGCAGCGCCGGGTTAGGGCACGTCTACGAGCAGTACTTC,CASSAGLGHVYEQYF
TRBV7-9,TRBD2,.,TRBJ2-3,TGTGCCAGCAGCCTATCGGTCGGGGGGACAGATACGCAGTATTTT,CASSLSVGGTDTQYF
TRBV5-1,.,.,TRBJ2-7,TGCGCCAGCAGCCCAGACTCGAGGCCCTACGAGCAGTACTTC,CASSPDSRPYEQYF
TRBV5-4,.,.,TRBJ2-3,TGTGCCAGCAGCTCCAGGGAGGGCACAGATACGCAGTATTTT,CASSSREGTDTQYF
TRBV14,.,.,TRBJ2-7,TGTGCCAGCAGCCACCCCGGACAGACCTACTACGAGCAGTACTTC,CASSHPGQTYYEQYF
TRBV5-4,.,.,TRBJ1-1,TGTGCCAGCAGCTACCGCCCGAAGAACACTGAAGCTTTCTTT,CASSYRPKNTEAFF
TRBV9,.,.,TRBJ2-7,TGTGCCAGCAGCCCCCCCCACAGTCCCTACGAGCAGTACTTC,CASSPPHSPYEQYF
TRBV29-1,.,.,TRBJ1-6,TGCAGCGTTGGGGAGGGAACGAATTCACCCCTCCACTTT,CSVGEGTNSPLHF
TRBV4-1,.,.,TRBJ2-2,TGCGCCAGCAGCCAATCGGTAGCCTCCGGGGAGCTGTTTTTT,CASSQSVASGELFF
TRBV28,.,.,TRBJ2-1,TGTGCCAGCAGTCGACCGATCAATGAGCAGTTCTTC,CASSRPINEQFF
TRBV4-1,.,once,TRBJ2-2,TGCGCCAGCAGCCAAGCTGGGGAGCTGTTTTTT,CASSQAGELFF
TRBV27,.,.,TRBJ2-1,TGTGCCAGCAGCGCAGACAGGTCAACGTTGTACAATGAGCAGTTCTTC,CASSADRSTLYNEQFF
TRBV29-1,.,.,TRBJ2-1,TGCAGCGTTGAGCTGGTGTCGGTACGCAATGAGCAGTTCTTC,CSVELVSVRNEQFF
TRBV6-5,TRBD2,once,TRBJ2-1,TGTGCCAGCAGCTTTACGCCTAGCGGAGGAAATGAGCAGTTCTTC,CASSFTPSGGNEQFF
TRBV10-3,.,.,TRBJ2-7,TGTGCCATCAGTGTAGCAGGGGTAACCTACGAGCAGTACTTC,CAISVAGVTYEQYF
TRBV7-9,.,few,TRBJ2-1,TGTGCCAGCAGCTTAGCCCCAGATGAGCAGTTCTTC,CASSLAPDEQFF
TRBV27,TRBD1,.,TRBJ1-1,TGTGCCAGCAGTTTATCACAGGGGGCGAACACTGAAGCTTTCTTT,CASSLSQGANTEAFF
TRBV6-5,TRBD2,.,TRBJ2-7,TGTGCCAGCAGCGCCGGGGGGGCAGACTACGAGCAGTACTTC,CASSAGGADYEQYF
TRBV7-9,TRBD2,.,TRBJ2-7,TGTGCCAGCAGCCCCCCCTGGCGGGAGCTCCTATCCTACGAGCAGTACTTC,CASSPPWRELLSYEQYF
TRBV30,.,.,TRBJ2-1,TGTGCCTGGAGTTGGGGCAGGGGAAGCAATGAGCAGTTCTTC,CAWSWGRGSNEQFF
TRBV4-3,TRBD2,.,TRBJ2-2,TGCGCCAGCAGCCCCCGCCAGCGGGACTACACCGGGGAGCTGTTTTTT,CASSPRQRDYTGELFF
TRBV28,TRBD1,once,TRBJ2-1,TGTGCCAGCAGTCCAGGGGGAAATGAGCAGTTCTTC,CASSPGGNEQFF
TRBV28,.,.,TRBJ2-7,TGTGCCAGCAGTTTTAGTGGGAGAGGTGGCGAGCAGTACTTC,CASSFSGRGGEQYF
TRBV6-1,TRBD2,once,TRBJ2-4,TGTGCCAGCAGTGAAGGGGGCGGGAGCCGAGGAAACATTCAGTACTTC,CASSEGGGSRGNIQYF
TRBV4-1,.,.,TRBJ1-1,TGCGCCAGCAGCCAAGTTAGCATGAACACTGAAGCTTTCTTT,CASSQVSMNTEAFF
TRBV29-1,TRBD1,.,TRBJ1-4,TGCAGCGTCAGACAGGGACTTAATGAAAAACTGTTTTTT,CSVRQGLNEKLFF
TRBV5-8,.,.,TRBJ1-1,TGTGCCAGCAGCTTGGAGGGGGGCTGGACTGAAGCTTTCTTT,CASSLEGGWTEAFF
TRBV27,.,once,TRBJ2-7,TGTGCCAGCAGTCCCGACTACGCTTCCGAGATCTACTACGAGCAGTACTTC,CASSPDYASEIYYEQYF